This is a list of T cell receptor beta chains from one sample in a study of cytomegalovirus exposure and HLA in healthy donors. The repertoire was sequenced with immunoSEQ multiplex PCR; TCRdb's copy has only in-frame clones and lacks some. Altogether around 49,000 clones are present, roughly 80% being singletons, with the ten largest covering roughly 8%. Sequencing was carried out using PBMCs. The receptors stem from a man younger than 45 in good health and CMV-seropositive. Each CDR3 is given with its conserved first and last residue. The D gene is left open where the match is weak. Where a row states a size, it is once, few, many or the class of an expanded clone; other rows omit it.

>16|TRBJ1-2|TRBV6-1|TRBD1|.
CASSEAGWTGLNGYTF
TGTGCCAGCAGTGAAGCGGGGTGGACAGGTCTAAATGGCTACACCTTC
>15|TRBJ1-2|TRBV7-9|TRBD1|.
CASSLNRGQGYGYTF
TGTGCCAGCAGCTTGAATAGGGGGCAAGGCTATGGCTACACCTTC
>12|TRBJ2-5|TRBV7-7|.|.
CASSGGGETQYF
TGTGCCAGCTCCGGGGGTGGGGAGACCCAGTACTTC
>14|TRBJ1-1|TRBV5-6|.|.
CASSHTVINTEAFF
TGTGCCAGCAGCCACACAGTAATAAACACTGAAGCTTTCTTT
>17|TRBJ2-3|TRBV9|.|.
CASSASWGPGVTDTQYF
TGTGCCAGCAGCGCCTCATGGGGCCCCGGAGTGACAGATACGCAGTATTTT
>15|TRBJ2-7|TRBV5-6|TRBD1|.
CASSLGQGANYEQYF
TGTGCCAGCAGCTTAGGACAGGGGGCGAACTACGAGCAGTACTTC
>16|TRBJ1-2|TRBV29-1|TRBD1|once
CSAYAGTGYLNYGYTF
TGCAGCGCATATGCCGGGACAGGGTACCTTAACTATGGCTACACCTTC
>19|TRBJ1-6|TRBV12-5|TRBD1|once
CASGSTPFGTGGLNSPLHF
TGTGCTAGTGGTTCGACCCCGTTTGGGACAGGGGGCCTTAATTCACCCCTCCACTTT
>15|TRBJ1-1|TRBV14|.|.
CASSPLDRKNTEAFF
TGTGCCAGCAGCCCTTTGGACAGAAAGAACACTGAAGCTTTCTTT
>14|TRBJ2-1|TRBV2|.|.
CASGTSTSYNEQFF
TGTGCCAGCGGTACTAGCACATCCTACAATGAGCAGTTCTTC
>12|TRBJ2-5|TRBV6-5|.|.
CASRGLRETQYF
TGTGCCAGCAGGGGACTCCGGGAGACCCAGTACTTC
>14|TRBJ1-2|TRBV9|TRBD1|.
CASSVSTGDIGYTF
TGTGCCAGCAGCGTATCGACAGGGGATATAGGCTACACCTTC
>14|TRBJ1-6|TRBV5-4|.|.
CASSRRDLNSPLHF
TGTGCCAGCAGCCGGAGGGATCTCAATTCACCCCTCCACTTT
>13|TRBJ1-1|TRBV19|TRBD1|.
CASSRGQGTEAFF
TGTGCCAGTAGCAGGGGGCAAGGCACTGAAGCTTTCTTT
>16|TRBJ2-1|TRBV7-9|TRBD2|.
CASSRGLAGGYNEQFF
TGTGCCAGCAGCCGAGGACTAGCGGGGGGTTACAATGAGCAGTTCTTC
>14|TRBJ2-2|TRBV7-9|.|once
CASSLDRNLGELFF
TGTGCCAGCAGCTTAGACAGGAACCTTGGGGAGCTGTTTTTT
>15|TRBJ1-2|TRBV21-1|.|.
CASSKWVAENYGYTF
TGTGCCAGCAGCAAATGGGTAGCTGAGAACTATGGCTACACCTTC
>14|TRBJ1-1|TRBV6-1|.|few
CASSPGETNTEAFF
TGTGCCAGCAGCCCAGGGGAAACGAACACTGAAGCTTTCTTT
>14|TRBJ2-7|TRBV27|.|.
CARKIQYKAYEQYF
TGTGCCAGGAAGATACAGTATAAGGCCTACGAGCAGTACTTC
>15|TRBJ1-1|TRBV5-4|.|.
CASRPDRRLNTEAFF
TGTGCCAGCAGACCAGACAGGCGATTGAACACTGAAGCTTTCTTT
>16|TRBJ2-6|TRBV18|TRBD1|once
CASSPGTGAGANVLTF
TGTGCCAGCTCGCCCGGGACAGGGGCCGGGGCCAACGTCCTGACTTTC
>17|TRBJ2-2|TRBV7-9|.|.
CSSSLPPGASNTGELFF
TGTTCCAGCAGCTTACCTCCAGGGGCGTCGAACACCGGGGAGCTGTTTTTT
>14|TRBJ2-1|TRBV10-2|.|.
CATTMGHPEGEQFF
TGCGCCACTACCATGGGTCATCCCGAGGGTGAGCAGTTCTTC
>14|TRBJ2-1|TRBV6-4|TRBD2|.
CASSDVAGANEQFF
TGTGCCAGCAGTGACGTAGCGGGGGCCAATGAGCAGTTCTTC
>16|TRBJ2-3|TRBV18|TRBD1|.
CASSPPDRASTDTQYF
TGTGCCAGCTCACCGCCGGACAGGGCCAGCACAGATACGCAGTATTTT
>15|TRBJ1-5|TRBV7-9|.|.
CASSEGGSWIQPQHF
TGTGCCAGCAGCGAAGGGGGAAGTTGGATTCAGCCCCAGCATTTT
>15|TRBJ2-3|TRBV6-5|.|.
CASARVLAFGDTQYF
TGTGCCAGCGCCCGAGTTCTAGCGTTCGGAGATACGCAGTATTTT
>14|TRBJ1-1|TRBV27|.|.
CASSPRGWNTEAFF
TGTGCCAGCAGTCCCCGGGGTTGGAACACTGAAGCTTTCTTT
>17|TRBJ1-2|TRBV27|TRBD1|once
CASSPAGQGTPSYGYTF
TGTGCCAGCAGTCCGGCGGGACAGGGGACACCATCCTATGGCTACACCTTC
>15|TRBJ1-2|TRBV5-6|.|.
CASSLGGKTNYGYTF
TGTGCCAGCAGCTTGGGAGGGAAGACTAACTATGGCTACACCTTC
>16|TRBJ1-2|TRBV2|.|.
CASSERSGGQDYGYTF
TGTGCCAGCAGTGAAAGGTCGGGGGGGCAGGACTATGGCTACACCTTC
>14|TRBJ1-6|TRBV6-4|TRBD1|.
CASSDRTGNSPLHF
TGTGCCAGCAGTGACCGGACAGGGAATTCACCCCTCCACTTT
>14|TRBJ1-4|TRBV7-9|.|few
CASSSGNANEKLFF
TGTGCCAGCAGCTCGGGGAACGCTAATGAAAAACTGTTTTTT
>16|TRBJ1-6|TRBV6-7|TRBD1|.
CASSYPSRGRNSPLHF
TGTGCCAGCAGTTATCCGTCCAGGGGGCGAAATTCACCCCTCCACTTT
>15|TRBJ2-5|TRBV10-1|.|.
CASSESGSGDETQYF
TGCGCCAGCAGTGAGTCGGGGTCCGGGGATGAGACCCAGTACTTC
>15|TRBJ2-7|TRBV6-5|TRBD1|.
CASSYAGTGIYEQYF
TGTGCCAGCAGTTACGCCGGGACAGGGATCTACGAGCAGTACTTC
>12|TRBJ1-2|TRBV29-1|.|.
CSAESLANGYTF
TGCAGCGCCGAAAGTCTGGCCAATGGCTACACCTTC
>12|TRBJ1-1|TRBV6-1|TRBD1|.
CASSTDRVNAFF
TGTGCCAGCAGCACGGACAGGGTGAATGCTTTCTTT
>14|TRBJ1-6|TRBV6-6|TRBD1|.
CASSGQGNNSPLHF
TGTGCCAGCAGTGGACAGGGGAATAATTCACCCCTCCACTTT
>15|TRBJ2-2|TRBV5-1|.|.
CASSPPKGFTGELFF
TGCGCCAGCAGCCCACCTAAGGGGTTCACCGGGGAGCTGTTTTTT
>15|TRBJ1-3|TRBV27|.|.
CASSLPAFGGNTIYF
TGTGCCAGCAGTTTACCTGCGTTCGGTGGAAACACCATATATTTT
>14|TRBJ1-5|TRBV25-1|TRBD1|.
CASSDTGDFQPQHF
TGTGCCAGCAGTGACACAGGGGATTTTCAGCCCCAGCATTTT
>16|TRBJ2-1|TRBV5-1|.|.
CASSHYRDTSYNEQFF
TGCGCCAGCAGCCATTACCGGGACACTTCCTACAATGAGCAGTTCTTC
>14|TRBJ2-5|TRBV27|.|once
CASRFRGAQETQYF
TGTGCCAGCAGATTCCGGGGGGCACAAGAGACCCAGTACTTC
>14|TRBJ1-2|TRBV5-1|.|few
CASSLSQGNYGYTF
TGCGCCAGCAGCTTGTCGCAGGGAAACTATGGCTACACCTTC
>11|TRBJ2-5|TRBV10-3|.|.
CAISVSETQYF
TGTGCCATCAGCGTCTCAGAGACCCAGTACTTC
>15|TRBJ2-7|TRBV29-1|TRBD1|.
CSVEKGDRASYEQYF
TGCAGCGTTGAGAAAGGGGACAGGGCTTCCTACGAGCAGTACTTC